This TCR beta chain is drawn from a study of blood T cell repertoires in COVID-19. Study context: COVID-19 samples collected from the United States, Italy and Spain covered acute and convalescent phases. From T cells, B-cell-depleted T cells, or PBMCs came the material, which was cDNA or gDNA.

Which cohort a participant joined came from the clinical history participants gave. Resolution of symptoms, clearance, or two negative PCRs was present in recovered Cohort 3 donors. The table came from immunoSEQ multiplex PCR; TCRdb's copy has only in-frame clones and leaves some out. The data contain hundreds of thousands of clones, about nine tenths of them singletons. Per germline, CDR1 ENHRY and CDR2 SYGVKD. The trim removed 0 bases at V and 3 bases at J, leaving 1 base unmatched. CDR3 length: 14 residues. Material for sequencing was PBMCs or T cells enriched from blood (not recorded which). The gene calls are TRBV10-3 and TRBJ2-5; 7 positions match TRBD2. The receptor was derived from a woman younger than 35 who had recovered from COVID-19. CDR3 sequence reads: CAISESLAEETQYF. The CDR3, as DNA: TGTGCCATCAGTGAGTCGCTAGCGGAAGAGACCCAGTACTTC.